This entry lists 13 T cell receptor beta chains sequenced from one sample in a study of blood T cell repertoires in COVID-19. The table came from immunoSEQ multiplex PCR; TCRdb's copy has only in-frame clones and leaves some out. In the table there are more than 80,000 clones, about four fifths of which are singletons. Material: peripheral blood. These receptors all stem from a woman of 80 years or more with active or convalescent COVID-19.

This sequence joins TRBV28 and TRBJ2-1; TRBD1 might be the D (5 bases). V lost 5 bases to trimming and J lost 8 bases, with 13 bases between them. The CDR3 spans 13 residues. In germline, CDR1 is MDHEN, CDR2 SYDVKM. The CDR3 loop reads CASSLVGLDEQFF. CDR3 DNA: TGTGCCAGCAGTCTCGTGGGGCTGGATGAGCAGTTCTTC.

Regarding this clone: Other DNA sequences in the sample encode the same CDR3. The genes are TRBV11-2 and TRBJ1-2; 7 nucleotides line up with TRBD1. The V and J ends lost 0 bases and 2 bases, in that order; junction bases with no gene match: 9. The CDR3 has 17 residues. The germline CDR1 and CDR2 sequences are SGHAT and FQNNGV. The CDR3 DNA reads as TGTGCCAGCAGCTTAGATAACCCCGGGACAGCAAACTATGGCTACACCTTC. Amino acids: CASSLDNPGTANYGYTF.

This chain uses TRBV5-1 with TRBJ2-3, with D tentatively TRBD2 (5 bases). V lost 3 bases to trimming and J lost 3 bases, with 14 bases between them. This CDR3 has 15 amino acids. Germline V gene lookup returns CDR1 SGHRS and CDR2 YFSETQ. CDR3 in DNA: TGCGCCAGCAGCTCGGGATCGGGTCGGACAGATACGCAGTATTTT. It is translated as CASSSGSGRTDTQYF.

This clone was counted at least ten times. The sample contains more than one DNA sequence encoding this CDR3. CDR3 sequence: CASSQDSPNTEAFF. CDR3 sequence (DNA): TGCGCCAGCAGCCAAGACTCCCCGAACACTGAAGCTTTCTTT. The rearrangement links TRBV4-1 to TRBJ1-1, with D unclear. V was clipped by 0 bases and J by 1 base, with 6 bases between them. From germline, CDR1 is MGHRA and CDR2 YSYEKL. The CDR3 consists of 14 residues.

This clone has a handful of counts. This sequence joins TRBV19 and TRBJ2-3, with a tentative D call TRBD2 (5 bases). Trimming removed 7 bases at V and 5 bases at J, with 16 bases between. This CDR3 comprises 14 residues. CDR1 LNHDA and CDR2 SQIVND come from the germline V gene (reference sequence). CDR3: CASTRTHAGDTQYF. CDR3 coding DNA: TGTGCCAGTACAAGGACCCACGCGGGAGATACGCAGTATTTT.

V and J are TRBV19 and TRBJ2-1; 13 bases match TRBD2. There are 17 residues in the CDR3. With V trimmed by 4 bases and J by 3 bases, 6 bases remained unmatched. Germline V gene lookup returns CDR1 LNHDA and CDR2 SQIVND (reference sequence). The CDR3 is CASSTGTSGVFYNEQFF. The CDR3, as DNA: TGTGCCAGTAGTACCGGGACTAGCGGGGTATTCTACAATGAGCAGTTCTTC.

This clone was counted between two and nine times. V gene TRBV30 combines with J gene TRBJ1-6; unclear D gene. Trimming cost V 6 bases and J 11 bases, with 8 bases left between them. The CDR3 is 10 amino acids. The V gene's germline CDR1 is GTSNPN and CDR2 SVGIG (reference sequence). As DNA, the CDR3 is TGTGCCTGTGGGAGGACACCCCTCCACTTT. Translated, it gives CACGRTPLHF. Together with reference TRBV30 and TRBJ1-6, the CDR3 gives the full variable domain: SQTIHQWPATLVQPVGSPLSLECTVEGTSNPNLYWYRQAAGRGLQLLFYSVGIGQISSEVPQNLSASRPQDRQFILSSKKLLLSDSGFYLCACGRTPLHFGNGTRLTVT.

This clone was observed a few times. The rearrangement uses TRBV6-6 and TRBJ1-2; the D is unclear. Trimming cost V 4 bases and J 5 bases, with 11 bases left between them. The CDR3 sequence is 13 residues long. CDR1 and CDR2 (germline): MNHNY, SVGAGI (reference sequence). The CDR3 bases are TGTGCCAGCAGTTTGACTCCCCTATATGGCTACACCTTC. Amino acids: CASSLTPLYGYTF.

The chain employs TRBV2 and TRBJ2-6, with 10 nucleotides matching TRBD2. Germline assignment: CDR1 SNHLY and CDR2 FYNNEI. Trimming removed 3 bases from V and 0 bases from J; junction bases left unmatched: 8. The CDR3 is 19 amino acids. The CDR3 sequence is CASSDLRTSGSSGANVLTF. CDR3 DNA: TGTGCCAGCAGTGATCTCCGGACTAGCGGAAGCTCTGGGGCCAACGTCCTGACTTTC.

This chain joins TRBV6-2 or TRBV6-3 and TRBJ2-7; 7 bases fit TRBD2. The CDR3 extends over 14 amino acids. Germline V gene data show CDR1 as MNHEY and CDR2 as SVGEGT. V shed 4 bases and J 7 bases; nucleotides not matched to a gene: 10. The CDR3 sequence is CASSSGLILGEQYF. In DNA, the CDR3 is TGTGCCAGCAGTTCGGGACTAATTTTGGGGGAGCAGTACTTC.

V is TRBV10-1 and J is TRBJ2-1, with 9 nucleotides matching TRBD2. V was pared by 7 bases and J by 6 bases, with 13 bases of the junction left unmatched. The CDR3 totals 16 residues. Germline lookup yields CDR1 WNHNN and CDR2 SYGVQD (reference sequence). CDR3 protein: CASKGGGGQGFNEQFF. CDR3 DNA: TGCGCCAGCAAAGGCGGGGGGGGCCAAGGGTTCAATGAGCAGTTCTTC.

This chain joins TRBV5-6 and TRBJ1-6; TRBD1 is a possible D gene (6 bases). CDR1 is SGHDT, CDR2 YYEEEE, per germline. The V gene lost 2 bases and the J gene lost 6 bases, with 12 bases spanning the gap. The CDR3 has 15 residues. CDR3 sequence reads: CASSFRGAANSPLHF. Written as DNA, the CDR3 is TGTGCCAGCAGCTTCCGGGGGGCCGCTAATTCACCCCTCCACTTT.

The V and J genes are TRBV7-2 and TRBJ1-2; D gene uncertain. CDR3 length: 14 residues. In germline, CDR1 is SGHTA, CDR2 FQGNSA. V was trimmed by 2 bases and J by 10 bases, leaving 17 bases between them. The CDR3 nucleotides read TGTGCCAGCAGCTTACAGGTTGGGGTGGAGGACTACACCTTC. Its translation is CASSLQVGVEDYTF.